This TCR beta chain emerged from a study of T cell responses to AZD1222 COVID-19 vaccine. Notes on the study in general: In a largely white British group with more females than males, clonal diversity was possibly underestimated. Reports indicate that nearly half of spike-specific TCRs are directed at unmutated variant regions. Seropositivity was recorded at baseline in only a handful of AZD1222 recipients. Regions 160-218 and 743-854 dominated among vaccine-associated CD4 TCRs spanning spike.

Assay: immunoSEQ multiplex PCR; the TCRdb copy retains only in-frame clones and omits some. The sample gives roughly 80,000 clones, approximately 88% of which show up once; around 4.5% is in the top ten. Germline CDR1 MNHEY, CDR2 SVGAGI. The CDR3 is made up of 11 amino acids. The V and J ends lost 6 bases and 2 bases respectively, with 5 bases between them. Of note for this clone: Its antigen remains unidentified.

The clonotype was recovered from an adult in good health. The chain joins TRBV6-5 to TRBJ2-7; D remains unclear. The source material was peripheral blood, sampled on day 0 of MenACWY control vaccination. The chain's CDR3 is CASRDPYEQYF. The CDR3 DNA follows: TGTGCCAGCAGGGATCCCTACGAGCAGTACTTC.